This T cell receptor beta chain was sequenced for a study of blood T cell repertoires in COVID-19. Study in general: Donors in the United States, Italy and Spain gave samples during acute or convalescent COVID-19. PBMCs, B-cell-depleted T cells, or T cells provided the cDNA or gDNA that made up the material.

Per the original data handling: Reference gene primer amplification gave nucleated cell count estimates. TCRdb's copy holds only in-frame clones and misses some; the assay was immunoSEQ multiplex PCR. V and J calls plus clone size are reproduced from that table; the DNA served to infer D and trimming. Of tens of thousands of clones listed, about 87% are singletons. The origin of this receptor is a woman aged 80 or over with acute or convalescent COVID-19. The material sequenced was peripheral blood.

Here the CDR3 reads CAGGSGIDTEAFF. As DNA, the CDR3 is TGTGCCGGCGGCTCCGGGATAGACACTGAAGCTTTCTTT. The gene calls are TRBV18 and TRBJ1-1, with D unresolved. The germline V gene has CDR1 KGHSH and CDR2 LQKENI. Trimming removed 11 bases from V and 3 bases from J, with 16 bases in between. This CDR3 has 13 amino acids.